This T cell receptor (beta chain) was identified during a study of T cell responses to AZD1222 COVID-19 vaccine. The length of the CDR3 is 17 residues. V lost 5 bases, J lost 1 base, and 18 bases lay in between. Germline V lookup: CDR1 SNHLY, CDR2 FYNNEI. TCRdb's table, derived via immunoSEQ multiplex PCR, lists solely in-frame clones and lacks some. The data hold about 130,000 clones, with about nine tenths observed a single time. This chain connects TRBV2 to TRBJ2-1; no reliable D call. This receptor was obtained from an adult in good health. The specimen comprised peripheral blood, sampled on day 0 of AZD1222 vaccination. CDR3: CASSSSPLGGSYNEQFF. The CDR3, as DNA: TGTGCCAGCAGTTCCTCGCCCCTTGGTGGGTCCTACAATGAGCAGTTCTTC.